The 5 T cell receptor beta chains listed next were all sequenced from one sample in a study of vaccination and CD4 T cells after COVID-19. Cultured CD4+ T cells had their DNA profiled by the Oncomine TCR Beta short-read assay. TCRdb re-analysed the PCR reads in MiXCR, keeping a single row per CDR3 protein. Among 15,000 to 25,000 distinct CDR3 sequences listed, more than 55% were seen once. No cognate antigen is known for these TCRs. Noted treatment: approximately 11-day PBMC culture with coronavirus spike peptide pools or control peptides (ViraFEST assay). Sequenced: CD4+ T cells from blood, cultured in vitro. The receptors shown here come from a human donor who had recovered from COVID-19.

The genes are TRBV11-3 and TRBJ1-1; TRBD1 aligns across 7 bases. Germline values: CDR1 SGHNT, CDR2 YENEEA. The CDR3 runs 16 residues. Trimming at V came to 5 bases and at J to 6 bases, leaving 15 bases not matched to a gene. CDR3 sequence: CASSPQTPTGMAEAFF. CDR3 bases: TGTGCCAGCAGCCCCCAGACCCCGACAGGGATGGCTGAAGCTTTCTTT.

The chain links TRBV4-1 to TRBJ2-7, with D perhaps matching TRBD1 (6 bases). Between the trimmed V and J ends, which lost 3 bases and 3 bases, there was a span of 18 bases. Germline assignment: CDR1 MGHRA and CDR2 YSYEKL. The CDR3 spans 16 residues. The CDR3 DNA reads TGCGCCAGCAGCCAGCCCTCAGGACAGCGTGGCTACGAGCAGTACTTC. It codes for CASSQPSGQRGYEQYF.

This clonotype was detected a few times. The rearrangement uses TRBV27 and TRBJ2-7; TRBD2 agrees at 10 bases. The V gene end was trimmed by 3 bases and the J gene end by 2 bases; junction bases not matched to a gene: 1. The germline CDR1 and CDR2 sequences are MNHEY and SMNVEV (reference sequence). The CDR3 consists of 14 residues. DNA of the CDR3: TGTGCCAGCAGTTTCCTAGCGGGAGCCTACGAGCAGTACTTC. Translation: CASSFLAGAYEQYF.

This clonotype has more than one count but fewer than ten. The chain employs TRBV20-1 and TRBJ1-2; perhaps TRBD1 as D (5 bases). The ends were cut back, 0 bases at V and 4 bases at J, with 9 bases in the middle. The germline gives CDR1 DFQATT, CDR2 SNEGSKA (reference sequence). The CDR3 length is 13 residues. CDR3 amino acids: CSARDGRVYGYTF. The CDR3 nucleotides are TGCAGTGCTAGAGATGGCAGGGTCTATGGCTACACCTTC.

This chain uses TRBV7-2 with TRBJ1-5, with a tentative D call TRBD1 (5 bases). V lost 5 bases, J lost 7 bases, and 21 bases lay in between. CDR3 length: 16 residues. Germline values: CDR1 SGHTA, CDR2 FQGNSA. CDR3 residues: CASSLGGIGGEQPQHF. The DNA for the CDR3 is TGTGCCAGCAGCCTAGGTGGAATTGGGGGAGAGCAGCCCCAGCATTTT.